The sequence of this T cell receptor beta chain was determined in a study of shared clonotypes between healthy human individuals. The trim removed 2 bases at V and 6 bases at J, leaving 13 bases unmatched. The CDR3 spans 16 residues. Germline V lookup: CDR1 SGHNT, CDR2 YYREEE (reference sequence). Measured with immunoSEQ multiplex PCR; TCRdb has only the in-frame clones, and not every one. The sample carries roughly 1 million clones, roughly 75% recorded once. This receptor was taken from a man aged 18 to 29 in good health. The sample consisted of memory CD4+ T cells sorted from blood. Subset in this sample: CD45RA-negative fraction. J is TRBJ1-2 and V is TRBV5-4; TRBD1 agrees at 7 bases. The CDR3 sequence: CASSLNLGQVVDGYTF. CDR3 nucleotides: TGTGCCAGCAGCTTAAACCTAGGACAGGTCGTGGATGGCTACACCTTC.